What follows are 24 T cell receptor beta chains derived from one specimen sequenced in a study of blood T cell repertoires in COVID-19. Sequencing was performed with immunoSEQ multiplex PCR; in TCRdb, only in-frame clones are kept and a portion is missing. This table holds 45,000 to 60,000 clones, roughly 79% found once. Sequencing was performed on peripheral blood. These receptors all stem from a human donor with active or convalescent COVID-19. The donor label of this sample is uncertain.

The chain carries TRBV12-2 and TRBJ2-1; no DNA check was done on the table's D call, TRBD2. TRBV12-2 counts as a pseudogene. The CDR3 runs 18 residues. In nucleotides, the CDR3 is TGTGCAAGTCGCTTAGCCCTAGCGGGACGCCTTGGGGACAATGAGCAGTTCTTC. This translates into CASRLALAGRLGDNEQFF.

This CDR3 reads CASNRDSPYKDEQFF. In DNA form, the CDR3 reads TGTGCCAGCAACCGGGACTCTCCCTACAAGGATGAGCAGTTCTTC. The chain recombines TRBV27 with TRBJ2-1; D possibly corresponds to TRBD2 (6 bases). The CDR3 covers 15 residues. Trimming took off 7 bases at V and 8 bases at J, with 21 bases between the two ends. In germline, CDR1 is MNHEY, CDR2 SMNVEV (reference sequence).

This clone was seen a handful of times. Other DNA sequences from this sample encode an identical CDR3 as well. This chain uses TRBV9 with TRBJ2-1; TRBD2 matches 10 bases. Germline CDR1 is SGDLS and CDR2 is YYNGEE. V shed 4 bases, J shed 2 bases, and the junction held 3 bases outside the gene matches. The CDR3 consists of 15 residues. The CDR3 spells CASSPAGGAYNEQFF. CDR3 DNA sequence: TGTGCCAGCAGCCCAGCGGGGGGGGCCTACAATGAGCAGTTCTTC.

This clone occurred once. The CDR3 nucleotides read TGTGCCAGTTATGGGCGGGGGTACAATGAGCAGTTCTTC. Amino acids: CASYGRGYNEQFF. The chain uses TRBV19 and TRBJ2-1; 7 bases map to TRBD2. Germline-derived CDR1 and CDR2 are LNHDA and SQIVND (reference sequence). V lost 8 bases, J lost 4 bases, and 5 bases stayed unmatched. This CDR3 spans 13 amino acids. Looking up the rest from reference TRBV19 and TRBJ2-1 gives the full variable domain: DGGITQSPKYLFRKEGQNVTLSCEQNLNHDAMYWYRQDPGQGLRLIYYSQIVNDFQKGDIAEGYSVSREKKESFPLTVTSAQKNPTAFYLCASYGRGYNEQFFGPGTRLTVL.

The CDR3 reads CASSPSLLAGVRNEQFF. The CDR3 nucleotides are TGCGCCAGCAGCCCATCCTTACTAGCGGGAGTGCGGAATGAGCAGTTCTTC. V gene TRBV4-3 combines with J gene TRBJ2-1, with 11 bases that match TRBD2. The germline gives CDR1 LGHNA, CDR2 YSLEER. V lost 4 bases and J lost 7; bases outside the gene matches: 12. This CDR3 spans 17 amino acids.

The J gene is TRBJ2-7, the V gene TRBV19; 8 nucleotides agree with TRBD2. This CDR3 is 12 amino acids long. Per germline, CDR1 LNHDA and CDR2 SQIVND (reference sequence). V was clipped by 6 bases and J by 2 bases; unmatched bases: 0. CDR3 region: CASSGGAYEQYF. In nucleotides, the CDR3 is TGTGCCAGTAGCGGGGGGGCCTACGAGCAGTACTTC.

This clone was found a few times. The chain combines TRBV6-5 with TRBJ1-5, with D tentatively TRBD1 (6 bases). The CDR3 spans 15 residues. V gave up 3 bases and J gave up 3 bases, with 12 bases separating them. CDR1 is MNHEY, CDR2 SVGAGI, per germline. The CDR3 sequence is CASSYDRNDNQPQHF. Written as DNA, the CDR3 is TGTGCCAGCAGTTATGACAGGAACGACAATCAGCCCCAGCATTTT.

The chain couples TRBV30 to TRBJ2-7, with 10 positions matching TRBD2. Germline V CDR1 and CDR2: GTSNPN, SVGIG (reference sequence). The CDR3 is 15 residues long. The J segment lost 3 bases and the V segment lost 4 bases, leaving 9 bases of the junction unmatched. CDR3 sequence: CAWIPAGGIYYEQYF. The CDR3 DNA is TGTGCCTGGATCCCAGCGGGAGGGATTTACTACGAGCAGTACTTC.

This chain links TRBV6-5 with TRBJ2-5, with D hard to call. The ends were cut back, 5 bases at V and 5 bases at J, with 9 bases in the middle. Germline V lookup: CDR1 MNHEY, CDR2 SVGAGI. The CDR3 spans 12 residues. The DNA for the CDR3 is TGTGCCAGCAGTAATATCAGGGAGACCCAGTACTTC. It codes for CASSNIRETQYF.

This clone was found once. The chain has TRBV6-6 and TRBJ1-2; TRBD1 matches 11 bases. The CDR3 is 15 amino acids. The junction had 10 bases not matched to a gene; V was cut back by 5 bases and J by 8 bases. Germline-derived CDR1 and CDR2 are MNHNY and SVGAGI (reference sequence). The CDR3 coding sequence is TGTGCCAGCAGTAAAAAGGGACAGGGGGTCCTGGGCTACACCTTC. Encoded protein: CASSKKGQGVLGYTF.

This clone showed up just a few times. J is TRBJ2-7 and V is TRBV4-2; no clear D gene. With 4 bases removed from V and 2 bases from J, the gap between germline ends came to 9 bases. Per germline, CDR1 LGHNA and CDR2 YNFKEQ. This CDR3 is built from 13 residues. The DNA of the CDR3 is TGTGCCAGCAGCCCGGGTCCGACCTACGAGCAGTACTTC. Its protein product is CASSPGPTYEQYF.

The rearrangement uses TRBV7-6 and TRBJ1-5, with 9 bases that match TRBD1. The germline CDR1 and CDR2 sequences are SGHVS and FNYEAQ. The CDR3 is made up of 15 amino acids. Trimming at V came to 5 bases and at J to 3 bases, leaving 5 bases not matched to a gene. CDR3 region: CASSRGTGYNQPQHF. CDR3 DNA sequence: TGTGCCAGCAGCCGTGGGACAGGGTACAATCAGCCCCAGCATTTT.

The chain is built from TRBV3-1 (or the pseudogene TRBV3-2) and TRBJ2-7; 7 bases line up with TRBD2. The CDR3 runs to 15 residues. CDR1 is LGHDT and CDR2 is YNNKEL in the germline V gene (reference sequence). Losses at the gene ends were 4 bases for V and 5 bases for J; bases not matched to a gene: 11. The CDR3 protein is CASSPRAGEMDEQYF. DNA for the CDR3: TGTGCCAGCAGCCCTCGTGCGGGAGAGATGGACGAGCAGTACTTC.

This clone was recorded only once. The gene calls are TRBV19 and TRBJ2-2; 7 positions match TRBD1. V was pared by 4 bases and J by 10 bases, with 9 bases of the junction left unmatched. The germline V gene encodes CDR1 LNHDA and CDR2 SQIVND (reference sequence). The length of the CDR3 is 14 residues. DNA for the CDR3: TGTGCCAGTAGTACCGCACAGGGGAATGCGGAGCTGTTTTTT. Amino acid sequence: CASSTAQGNAELFF.

The rearrangement joins TRBV9 to TRBJ1-3; D call uncertain. V gave up 4 bases and J gave up 3 bases, with 14 bases separating them. The CDR3 runs 15 residues. CDR1 is SGDLS and CDR2 is YYNGEE in the germline V gene. Here the CDR3 reads CASSPSVGSGNTIYF. In DNA form, the CDR3 reads TGTGCCAGCAGCCCCTCGGTGGGCAGTGGAAACACCATATATTTT. Full variable domain (outside the CDR3, taken from reference TRBV9 and TRBJ1-3): DSGVTQTPKHLITATGQRVTLRCSPRSGDLSVYWYQQSLDQGLQFLIQYYNGEERAKGNILERFSAQQFPDLHSELNLSSLELGDSALYFCASSPSVGSGNTIYFGEGSWLTVV.

CDR3 amino acids: CASSSSDIRETQYF. CDR3 in DNA: TGTGCCAGCAGTTCATCCGACATAAGGGAGACCCAGTACTTC. This chain uses TRBV28 with TRBJ2-5; no firm D call. This CDR3 region has 14 residues. Germline CDR1 MDHEN, CDR2 SYDVKM. Trimming took 4 bases from V and 5 from J, leaving 14 bases between them.

This clone was found once. The V gene is TRBV28, the J gene TRBJ2-3; 11 positions agree with TRBD1. The CDR3 spans 19 residues. Germline-derived CDR1 and CDR2 are MDHEN and SYDVKM. Trimming at V came to 5 bases and at J to 2 bases, leaving 15 bases not matched to a gene. CDR3: CASSPLMTPGQGVTDTQYF. CDR3 coding DNA: TGTGCCAGCAGTCCACTAATGACCCCGGGACAGGGGGTCACAGATACGCAGTATTTT.

This clone was counted a single time. The V and J genes are TRBV14 and TRBJ2-3; TRBD1 matches at 11 bases. Per the germline V gene, CDR1 is SGHDN and CDR2 is FVKESK. V dropped 1 base and J dropped 3; count of bases not matched to a gene: 15. CDR3 length equals 20 residues. CDR3 in DNA: TGTGCCAGCAGCCAAGGTCCCCGGGACAGGGGGGGAAGCTGGACAGATACGCAGTATTTT. Translation: CASSQGPRDRGGSWTDTQYF.

This clone appeared once. V and J are TRBV5-6 and TRBJ1-6, with a weak D call TRBD1 (6 bases). Trimming took 0 bases from V and 7 from J, leaving 8 bases between them. Germline V gene sequence: CDR1 SGHDT, CDR2 YYEEEE. This CDR3 comprises 14 residues. CDR3 DNA sequence: TGTGCCAGCAGCTTGGTTACAGGGAATTCACCCCTCCACTTT. Its translation: CASSLVTGNSPLHF. Supplemented by reference TRBV5-6 and TRBJ1-6, the full variable domain reads DAGVTQSPTHLIKTRGQQVTLRCSPKSGHDTVSWYQQALGQGPQFIFQYYEEEERQRGNFPDRFSGHQFPNYSSELNVNALLLGDSALYLCASSLVTGNSPLHFGNGTRLTVT.

The gene calls are TRBV7-7 and TRBJ2-1; maybe TRBD2 (5 bases). With 5 bases removed from V and 6 bases from J, the gap between germline ends came to 14 bases. Germline values: CDR1 SSHAT, CDR2 FNYEAQ (reference sequence). The CDR3 extends over 14 amino acids. CDR3 in amino acids: CASSPRRGSNEQFF. The CDR3 bases are TGTGCCAGCAGCCCACGTCGGGGTTCCAATGAGCAGTTCTTC. The full variable domain, rest sourced from reference TRBV7-7 and TRBJ2-1, is GAGVSQSPRYKVTKRGQDVTLRCDPISSHATLYWYQQALGQGPEFLTYFNYEAQPDKSGLPSDRFSAERPEGSISTLTIQRTEQRDSAMYRCASSPRRGSNEQFFGPGTRLTVL.

The chain combines TRBV3-1 (or the pseudogene TRBV3-2) with TRBJ2-7, with D possibly matching TRBD1 (6 bases). Germline CDR1 reads LGHDT; CDR2 reads YNNKEL (reference sequence). V lost 1 base and J 6 bases, leaving 19 bases between the germline ends. This CDR3 is 16 amino acids long. The CDR3 DNA follows: TGTGCCAGCAGCCAAGGGTCTGGGGGCGCAAGCACCGAGCAGTACTTC. As protein: CASSQGSGGASTEQYF.

The CDR3 region is CSVATGRGKELFF. For the CDR3, the DNA is TGCAGCGTGGCAACAGGGAGGGGAAAGGAACTGTTTTTT. The chain joins TRBV29-1 to TRBJ1-4, with D possibly matching TRBD1 (6 bases). The V gene lost 6 bases and the J gene lost 12 bases, with 20 bases spanning the gap. The germline CDR1 and CDR2 sequences are SQVTM and ANQGSEA. This CDR3 contains 13 residues.

The J gene is TRBJ2-1, the V gene TRBV4-3; D is possibly TRBD2 (5 bases). V lost 0 bases to trimming and J lost 4 bases, with 16 bases between them. Germline V gene data show CDR1 as LGHNA and CDR2 as YSLEER. CDR3 size: 17 residues. CDR3 residues: CASSQDSAGWAYNEQFF. CDR3 nucleotide sequence: TGCGCCAGCAGCCAAGATTCGGCGGGCTGGGCTTACAATGAGCAGTTCTTC.

This clone was seen a handful of times. The chain couples TRBV6-1 to TRBJ1-4; weak D call: TRBD1 (6 bases). V lost 2 bases and J 6 bases, leaving 10 bases between the germline ends. CDR3 length: 14 residues. Germline CDR1 reads MNHNS; CDR2 reads SASEGT. The CDR3: CASSERRQDEKLFF. The CDR3 coding sequence is TGTGCCAGCAGTGAACGAAGACAGGATGAAAAACTGTTTTTT.